The table lists the clone carrying this T cell receptor beta chain with a few counts. Its antigen is not known. Unmatched junction bases numbered 13, after V lost 4 bases and J lost 6 bases. This CDR3 comprises 16 residues. Germline CDR1 is LGHNA and CDR2 is YNFKEQ. PCR employed 60 Vbeta and 13 Jbeta primers. Here immunoSEQ multiplex PCR was the method, and the copy in TCRdb shows in-frame clones only, minus some. The sample records 150,000 to 180,000 clones, over 70% being singletons. When sampled, the donors appeared nominally healthy, though they likely had unrecorded immune exposures. The data are from a study of cytomegalovirus exposure and HLA in healthy donors. Study-wide findings and caveats: Other equally common chains were less clonally expanded than HLA-associated TCR beta chains, a later analysis showed. Trimming of TCR beta V- and J-genes showed a link, identified in a later analysis, to a missense DCLRE1C variant. Earlier analysis found most TCR beta V segments productive about 90% or about 30% of the time.

The chain employs TRBV4-2 and TRBJ2-7; 9 bases agree with TRBD2. This TCR was sampled from a young man in good health and CMV-seropositive. The sample comprised PBMCs. CDR3 protein: CASSPSGTSWVGEQYF. CDR3 bases: TGTGCCAGCAGCCCTTCCGGGACTAGCTGGGTCGGCGAGCAGTACTTC.